This record looks at one TCR beta chain sequence and its context. Its antigen is still unknown. Per-base qualities were not stored, and no clone one base away is much larger. Other DNA sequences within the sample encode an identical CDR3. The sample belongs to a study of blood T cell repertoires in COVID-19 (dated by TCRdb to 2018 to 2021). Notes on the research overall: Collaborator samples came from the United States, Italy and Spain and covered acute and convalescent phases of COVID-19. The material from the prospective study consisted of cDNA or gDNA derived from T cells, B-cell-depleted T cells, or PBMCs. Deeply sampled blood TCRbeta repertoires from subjects exposed to, actively infected with, or recovered from COVID-19 were included in the dataset. The repertoires were made available in a free public database intended to serve as a resource for research on the immune response to SARS-CoV-2. Samples were obtained from the ongoing ImmuneRACE study (first 160 participants) and from over 1,000 subjects provided by 6 global collaborators. The sample metadata nearly always contained a de-identified subject ID, COVID-19 status, age in years and sex. HLA class I and class II types, where available, came from metadata supplied by the sample provider rather than from assay-based typing.

The immunoSEQ Assay, a bias-controlled multiplex PCR, was used to amplify TCRbeta CDR3 regions from genomic DNA. Regarding the original processing steps: Nucleated cell counts per sample were estimated from amplification of reference gene primers within the assay. To quantify the absolute abundance of each unique TCRbeta CDR3 rearrangement, sequence reads were collapsed and filtered. For each sample, productive Simpson clonality was calculated by taking the square root of Simpson's diversity index across productive rearrangements. What TCRdb holds here is the immuneACCESS table cut down to in-frame rearrangements. Part of the clones is not present; checked against another copy, under half of the missing clones reflect an unresolved V gene, and the others are unexplained. From that table come the V and J calls and clone size; the DNA was used to work out D and trimming. For this sample there are roughly 280,000 clones; approximately 86% appear just once. The ten top clones hold roughly 1.9% of the sample.

V has 4 bases trimmed and J has 1 base trimmed; junction bases matching no gene number 4. CDR1 and CDR2, per the germline V gene (reference sequence), are SGHNT and YYREEE. The CDR3, cysteine through phenylalanine, is 14 amino acids long. Of all the DNA, just the CDR3 is kept, 42 bases in frame from base 1. Paper-wide results and their limitations: The quantity of clinical and demographic metadata differed by source and by participant and was supplied without curation.

Collaborating institutions collected whole blood in K2EDTA tubes following their own protocols. For TCRbeta analysis, collaborator samples were shipped as frozen whole blood, as isolated PBMCs, or as DNA extracted from either sample type. The TCR sequence derives from a young man with active or convalescent COVID-19. The sequenced material came from peripheral blood. The receptor chain draws on TRBV5-4 and TRBJ1-1; the junction holds 7 bases that match TRBD1. At the DNA level, the sequence is TGTGCCAGCAGCCTGGGACAGAAGAACACTGAAGCTTTCTTT. It is translated as CASSLGQKNTEAFF.